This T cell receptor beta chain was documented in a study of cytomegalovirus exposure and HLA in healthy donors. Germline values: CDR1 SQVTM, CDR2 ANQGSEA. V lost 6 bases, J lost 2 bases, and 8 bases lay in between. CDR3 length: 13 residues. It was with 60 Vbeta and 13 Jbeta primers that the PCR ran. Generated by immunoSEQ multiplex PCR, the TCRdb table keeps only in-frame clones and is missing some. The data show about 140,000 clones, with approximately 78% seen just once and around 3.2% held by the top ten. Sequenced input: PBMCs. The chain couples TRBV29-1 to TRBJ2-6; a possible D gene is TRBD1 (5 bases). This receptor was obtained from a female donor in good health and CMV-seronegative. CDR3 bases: TGCAGCGTGCTAGGGGCTGGGGCCAACGTCCTGACTTTC. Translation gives CSVLGAGANVLTF.